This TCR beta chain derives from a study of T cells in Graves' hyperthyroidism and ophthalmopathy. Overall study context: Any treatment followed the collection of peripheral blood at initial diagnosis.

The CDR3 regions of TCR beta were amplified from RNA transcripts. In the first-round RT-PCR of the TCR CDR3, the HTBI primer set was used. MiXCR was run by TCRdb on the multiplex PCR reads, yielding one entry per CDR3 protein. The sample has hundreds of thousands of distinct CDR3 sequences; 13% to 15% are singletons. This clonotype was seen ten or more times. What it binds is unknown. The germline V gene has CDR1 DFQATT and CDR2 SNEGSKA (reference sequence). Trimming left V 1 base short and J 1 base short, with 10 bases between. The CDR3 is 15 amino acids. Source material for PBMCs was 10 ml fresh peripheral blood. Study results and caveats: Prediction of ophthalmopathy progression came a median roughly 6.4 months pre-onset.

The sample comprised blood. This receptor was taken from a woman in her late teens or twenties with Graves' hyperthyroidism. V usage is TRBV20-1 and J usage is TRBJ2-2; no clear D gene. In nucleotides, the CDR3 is TGCAGTGCTAGAGTATTGGGCCAGAACACCGGGGAGCTGTTTTTT. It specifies CSARVLGQNTGELFF.